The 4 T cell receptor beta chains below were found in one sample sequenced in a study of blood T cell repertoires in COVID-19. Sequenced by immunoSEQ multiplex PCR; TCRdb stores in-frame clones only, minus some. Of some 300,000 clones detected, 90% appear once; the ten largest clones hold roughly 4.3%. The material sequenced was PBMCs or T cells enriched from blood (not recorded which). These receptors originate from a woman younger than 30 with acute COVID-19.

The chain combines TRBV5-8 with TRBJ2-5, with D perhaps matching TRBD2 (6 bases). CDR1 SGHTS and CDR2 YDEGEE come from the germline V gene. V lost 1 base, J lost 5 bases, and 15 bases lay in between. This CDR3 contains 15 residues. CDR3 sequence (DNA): TGTGCCAGCAGCTTGACCGGGAGCTTCTGGGAGACCCAGTACTTC. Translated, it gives CASSLTGSFWETQYF. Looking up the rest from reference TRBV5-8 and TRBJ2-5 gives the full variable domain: EAGVTQSPTHLIKTRGQQATLRCSPISGHTSVYWYQQALGLGLQFLLWYDEGEERNRGNFPPRFSGRQFPNYSSELNVNALELEDSALYLCASSLTGSFWETQYFGPGTRLLVL.

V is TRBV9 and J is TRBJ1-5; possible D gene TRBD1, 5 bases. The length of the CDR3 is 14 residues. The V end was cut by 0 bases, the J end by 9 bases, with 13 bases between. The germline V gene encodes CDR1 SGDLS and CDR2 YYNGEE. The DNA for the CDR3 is TGTGCCAGCAGCGTAGGACGAGGGGAGGGGCCCCAGCATTTT. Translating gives CASSVGRGEGPQHF.

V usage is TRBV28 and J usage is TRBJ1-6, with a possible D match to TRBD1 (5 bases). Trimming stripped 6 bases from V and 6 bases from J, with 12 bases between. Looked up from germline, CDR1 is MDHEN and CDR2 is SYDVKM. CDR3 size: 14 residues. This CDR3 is CASRLQALNSPLHF. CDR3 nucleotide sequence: TGTGCCAGCAGACTACAGGCCCTTAATTCACCCCTCCACTTT. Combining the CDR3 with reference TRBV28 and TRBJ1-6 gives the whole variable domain DVKVTQSSRYLVKRTGEKVFLECVQDMDHENMFWYRQDPGLGLRLIYFSYDVKMKEKGDIPEGYSVSREKKERFSLILESASTNQTSMYLCASRLQALNSPLHFGNGTRLTVT.

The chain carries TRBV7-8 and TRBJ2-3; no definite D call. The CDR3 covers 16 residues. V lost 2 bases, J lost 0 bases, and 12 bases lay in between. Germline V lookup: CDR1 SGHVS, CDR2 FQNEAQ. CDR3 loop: CASSLNYAASTDTQYF. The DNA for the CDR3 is TGTGCCAGCAGCTTAAACTATGCGGCTAGCACAGATACGCAGTATTTT.